Sequencing of this TCR beta chain was carried out in a study of spatial heterogeneity in lung cancer. Study-wide background: Across the raw uncorrected reads, a unique TCR and UMI combination was observed, on average, more than ten times. Study findings and constraints: Relative to follow-up, resection was when ubiquitous expanded tumor TCRs appeared more in blood.

All TCR cDNA molecules were individually tagged with a unique molecular identifier. In TCRdb, the 5' RACE reads were re-called with MiXCR into one record per CDR3 protein. The table lists more than 80,000 distinct CDR3 sequences, approximately 12% of them singletons. The ends were cut back, 5 bases at V and 5 bases at J, with 13 bases in the middle. Germline CDR1 SGHTA, CDR2 FQGNSA. CDR3 length: 14 residues. A note on this clonotype: The target antigen is unknown.

Specified time point: sample taken at primary tumor resection. Sequencing of whole RNA from tumor, nontumor lung or frozen PBMC involved no sorting. A total of some 70 untreated early-stage non-small cell lung cancer patients served as donors. The sample was PBMCs, taken at surgery. This chain uses TRBV7-2 with TRBJ2-1; no reliable D call. The TCR was taken from a male donor with early-stage non-small cell lung cancer. The CDR3: CASSPLHANNEQFF. The CDR3 bases are TGTGCCAGCAGCCCCCTCCACGCGAACAATGAGCAGTTCTTC.